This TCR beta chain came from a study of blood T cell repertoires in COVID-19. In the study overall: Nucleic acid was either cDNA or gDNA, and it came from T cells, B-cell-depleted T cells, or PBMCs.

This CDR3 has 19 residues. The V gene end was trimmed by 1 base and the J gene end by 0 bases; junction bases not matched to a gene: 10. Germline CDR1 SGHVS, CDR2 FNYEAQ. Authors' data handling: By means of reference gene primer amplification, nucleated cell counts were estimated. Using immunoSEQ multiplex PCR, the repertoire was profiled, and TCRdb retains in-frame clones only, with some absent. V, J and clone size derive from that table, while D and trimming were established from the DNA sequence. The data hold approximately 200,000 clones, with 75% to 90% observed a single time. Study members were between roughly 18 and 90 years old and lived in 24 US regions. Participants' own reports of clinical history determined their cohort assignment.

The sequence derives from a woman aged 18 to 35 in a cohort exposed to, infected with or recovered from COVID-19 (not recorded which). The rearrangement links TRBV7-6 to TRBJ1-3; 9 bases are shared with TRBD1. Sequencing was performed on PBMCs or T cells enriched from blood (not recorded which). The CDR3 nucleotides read TGTGCCAGCAGCTTAGGACCCGGGACAGGGACCCTCTCTGGAAACACCATATATTTT. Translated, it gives CASSLGPGTGTLSGNTIYF.